Shown below are 11 T cell receptor beta chains from a single sample sequenced in a study of T-cell memory formation after mild COVID-19. MiXCR, applied by TCRdb to the 5' RACE reads, yields one record per CDR3 protein. The sample carries around 250,000 distinct CDR3 sequences, 7.5% to 10% recorded once. Material: PBMCs or a T cell subset sorted from them (not recorded which). The source of these receptors is a man between 18 and 35 years old who had mild COVID-19 (a few samples of this study predate the infection). Cell type and time point are not known.

There are many counts of this clonotype. J is TRBJ1-1 and V is TRBV5-1; the match to TRBD1 covers 8 bases. CDR1 is SGHRS and CDR2 is YFSETQ in the germline V gene. The CDR3 is 14 amino acids. V lost 7 bases to trimming and J lost 1 base; unmatched junction nucleotides: 6. DNA for the CDR3: TGCGCCAGCGGCTGGACAGGGCGGAACACTGAAGCTTTCTTT. Translation: CASGWTGRNTEAFF.

In its sample, this clonotype was seen many times. The chain couples TRBV12-3 or TRBV12-4 to TRBJ1-1; 9 bases align to TRBD1. This CDR3 is 13 amino acids long. The J segment lost 8 bases and the V segment lost 2 bases, leaving 3 bases of the junction unmatched. The CDR3 DNA is TGTGCCAGCAGTTTAAGGGGACAGGGCGAAGCTTTCTTT. This encodes CASSLRGQGEAFF.

The genes are TRBV30 and TRBJ1-2, with D perhaps TRBD1 (5 bases). Germline V gene data show CDR1 as GTSNPN and CDR2 as SVGIG (reference sequence). Trimming took off 3 bases at V and 4 bases at J, with 15 bases between the two ends. The CDR3 runs 14 residues. The CDR3 loop reads CAWRGGRGSYGYTF. The CDR3 DNA follows: TGTGCCTGGAGGGGGGGAAGAGGCAGCTATGGCTACACCTTC.

The rearrangement joins TRBV24-1 to TRBJ2-5; 11 bases map to TRBD1. This CDR3 has 15 residues. CDR1 is KGHDR and CDR2 is SFDVKD in the germline V gene. V lost 7 bases to trimming and J lost 5 bases; unmatched junction nucleotides: 8. CDR3 DNA sequence: TGTGCCACCAGCCATCCGGGACAGGGGGGTGAGACCCAGTACTTC. Its protein is CATSHPGQGGETQYF.

This clonotype turned up a few times. The rearrangement uses TRBV29-1 and TRBJ1-1, with D possibly TRBD1 on 5 matching bases. This CDR3 has 14 residues. Germline CDR1 reads SQVTM; CDR2 reads ANQGSEA. V was pared by 4 bases and J by 5 bases, with 17 bases between. The CDR3 DNA sequence: TGCAGCGTTGCCCTTGGGGGGGATGGGACTGAAGCTTTCTTT. This codes for CSVALGGDGTEAFF.

In this sample, this clonotype turned up a few times. The chain employs TRBV7-2 and TRBJ2-5; D gene ambiguous. CDR3 size: 12 residues. V shed 5 bases and J shed 5 bases, with 9 bases lying between them. Looked up from germline, CDR1 is SGHTA and CDR2 is FQGNSA. The CDR3 is CASSPFWETQYF. CDR3 coding DNA: TGTGCCAGCAGCCCTTTTTGGGAGACCCAGTACTTC. Looking up the rest from reference TRBV7-2 and TRBJ2-5 gives the full variable domain: GAGVSQSPSNKVTEKGKDVELRCDPISGHTALYWYRQSLGQGLEFLIYFQGNSAPDKSGLPSDRFSAERTGGSVSTLTIQRTQQEDSAVYLCASSPFWETQYFGPGTRLLVL.

This clonotype came up a few times. The rearrangement links TRBV7-2 to TRBJ2-7, with TRBD1 matching over 10 bases. Germline V gene lookup returns CDR1 SGHTA and CDR2 FQGNSA. This CDR3 spans 15 amino acids. Germline trimming cut 6 bases from V and 5 bases from J; bases unmatched to any gene: 10. The DNA of the CDR3 is TGTGCCAGCAGGCCCCCGGGACAGGGGTCCCACGAGCAGTACTTC. It encodes CASRPPGQGSHEQYF.

V gene TRBV3-2 combines with J gene TRBJ1-4; no DNA check was done on the table's D call, TRBD1. TRBV3-2 is a pseudogene locus. The CDR3 spans 14 residues. CDR3 region: CASSQTDKREKLFF. In DNA form, the CDR3 reads TGTGCCAGCAGCCAGACAGATAAAAGAGAAAAACTGTTTTTT.

This clonotype has just a few counts. This chain joins TRBV15 and TRBJ2-3; TRBD1 or TRBD2 may be the D gene (5 bases each). The CDR3 covers 14 residues. CDR1 and CDR2 from the germline V gene are LNHNV and YYDKDF (reference sequence). Trimming pared 5 bases from V and 4 bases from J, leaving 13 bases between. CDR3 residues: CATSGARGADTQYF. The CDR3 nucleotides are TGTGCCACCAGCGGGGCGAGGGGCGCAGATACGCAGTATTTT.

This chain links TRBV5-1 with TRBJ1-5, with TRBD1 as a possible D gene (5 bases). The CDR3 is 15 residues long. Trimming cost V 0 bases and J 6 bases, with 13 bases left between them. Germline V gives CDR1 SGHRS, CDR2 YFSETQ. CDR3 in DNA: TGCGCCAGCAGCTTGGCGGGGGGGGTCGGTCAGCCCCAGCATTTT. It translates to CASSLAGGVGQPQHF.

This clonotype was observed a few times. V is TRBV5-1 and J is TRBJ2-3; 8 positions match TRBD2. The germline V gene encodes CDR1 SGHRS and CDR2 YFSETQ. V lost 0 bases to trimming and J lost 2 bases; unmatched junction nucleotides: 5. This CDR3 spans 16 amino acids. The CDR3 here is CASSLEAGVHTDTQYF. As DNA, the CDR3 is TGCGCCAGCAGCTTGGAAGCGGGGGTCCACACAGATACGCAGTATTTT. Supplemented by reference TRBV5-1 and TRBJ2-3, the full variable domain reads KAGVTQTPRYLIKTRGQQVTLSCSPISGHRSVSWYQQTPGQGLQFLFEYFSETQRNKGNFPGRFSGRQFSNSRSEMNVSTLELGDSALYLCASSLEAGVHTDTQYFGPGTRLTVL.